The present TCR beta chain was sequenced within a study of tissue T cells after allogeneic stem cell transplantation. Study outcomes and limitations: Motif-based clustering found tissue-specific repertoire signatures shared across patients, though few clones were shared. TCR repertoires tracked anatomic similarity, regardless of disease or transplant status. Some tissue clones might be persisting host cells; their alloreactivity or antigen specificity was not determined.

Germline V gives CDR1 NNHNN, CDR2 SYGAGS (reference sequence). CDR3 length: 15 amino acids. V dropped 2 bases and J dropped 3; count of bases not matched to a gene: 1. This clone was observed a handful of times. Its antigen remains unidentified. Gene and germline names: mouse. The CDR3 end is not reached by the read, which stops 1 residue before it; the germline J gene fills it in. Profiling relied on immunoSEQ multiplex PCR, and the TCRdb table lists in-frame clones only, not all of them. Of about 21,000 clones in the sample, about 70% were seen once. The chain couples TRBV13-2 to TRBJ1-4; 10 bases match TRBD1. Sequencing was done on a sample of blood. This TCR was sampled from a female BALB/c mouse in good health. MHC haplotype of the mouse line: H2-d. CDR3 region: CASGEGQGPNERLFF. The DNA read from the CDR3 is TGTGCCAGCGGTGAGGGACAGGGGCCCAACGAAAGATTATTT.